This T cell receptor beta chain comes out of a study of CD8 T cells in ankylosing spondylitis. This CDR3 region has 12 residues. The ends were cut back, 3 bases at V and 5 bases at J, with 7 bases in the middle. Quantitative molecular-barcoded 5'-RACE generated the TCR beta libraries. TCRdb re-called the 5' RACE reads through MiXCR, storing one row per CDR3 protein. Of some 87,000 distinct CDR3 sequences listed, about 8.8% were seen once; the top ten hold approximately 4.6%. Whole-study findings and limits: Roughly eight highly homologous variants made up a TCR beta motif, and this motif appeared characteristic of ankylosing spondylitis blood. Earlier work had already found some motif variants in reactive arthritis synovial fluid and blood. Significant enrichment of disease-linked clones was reported in matched ankylosing spondylitis synovial fluid.

This clonotype has at least ten counts. Antigen unknown. Sequenced material: blood, either unsorted or a sorted T cell fraction (not recorded which). The receptor was derived from a male donor with ankylosing spondylitis or in good health (not recorded which). The chain has TRBV12-3 or TRBV12-4 and TRBJ1-2; D uncertain. CDR3 in amino acids: CASSFGFYGYTF. CDR3 DNA sequence: TGTGCCAGCAGTTTCGGTTTTTATGGCTACACCTTC.